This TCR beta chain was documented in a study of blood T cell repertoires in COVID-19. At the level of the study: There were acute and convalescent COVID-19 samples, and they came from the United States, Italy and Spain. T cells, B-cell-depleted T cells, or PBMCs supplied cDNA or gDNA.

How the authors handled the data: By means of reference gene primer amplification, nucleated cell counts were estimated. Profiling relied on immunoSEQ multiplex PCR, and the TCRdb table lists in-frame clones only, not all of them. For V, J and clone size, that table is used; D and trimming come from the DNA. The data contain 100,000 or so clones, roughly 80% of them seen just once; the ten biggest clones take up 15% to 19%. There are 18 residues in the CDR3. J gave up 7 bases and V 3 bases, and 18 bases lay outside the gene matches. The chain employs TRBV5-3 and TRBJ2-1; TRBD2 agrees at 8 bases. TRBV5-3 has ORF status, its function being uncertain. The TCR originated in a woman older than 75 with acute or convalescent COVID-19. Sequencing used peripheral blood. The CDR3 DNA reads TGTGCCAGAAGCTCCGGCTGGGTCAAGCGGGAGTCAAAAAATGAGCAGTTCTTC. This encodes CARSSGWVKRESKNEQFF.